A single sample is the source of the 26 T cell receptor beta chains below, sequenced in a study of blood T cell repertoires in COVID-19. The table came from immunoSEQ multiplex PCR; TCRdb's copy has only in-frame clones and leaves some out. This sample has about 260,000 clones; roughly 86% occur once, and the top ten carry about 5.2%. Material: peripheral blood. These receptors all stem from an older woman with COVID-19, enrolled during active disease.

J is TRBJ1-4 and V is TRBV25-1; D ambiguous. The CDR3 sequence is 12 residues long. Germline-derived CDR1 and CDR2 are MGHDK and SYGVNS. V lost 4 bases and J 5 bases, leaving 5 bases between the germline ends. In nucleotides, the CDR3 is TGTGCCAGCAGTGGCCGGAATGAAAAACTGTTTTTT. Translating it yields CASSGRNEKLFF.

The rearrangement joins TRBV11-1 to TRBJ2-7, with a tentative D call TRBD1 (5 bases). In germline, CDR1 is SGHAT, CDR2 FQDESV (reference sequence). The V gene lost 1 base and the J gene lost 2 bases, with 12 bases spanning the gap. The CDR3 totals 15 residues. CDR3 DNA sequence: TGTGCCAGCAGCTTAGGCCTCCTGGGGCCCTACGAGCAGTACTTC. Translated, it gives CASSLGLLGPYEQYF.

The V call is TRBV6-6, the J call TRBJ1-1; 9 bases are a match to TRBD1. Germline trimming cut 6 bases from V and 1 base from J; bases unmatched to any gene: 3. Germline CDR1 is MNHNY and CDR2 is SVGAGI (reference sequence). There are 14 residues in the CDR3. CDR3 amino acids: CASRQGAGNTEAFF. The CDR3 coding sequence is TGTGCCAGCAGACAGGGGGCCGGGAACACTGAAGCTTTCTTT.

This chain uses TRBV29-1 with TRBJ2-1; unclear D gene. CDR1 and CDR2 from the germline V gene are SQVTM and ANQGSEA. This CDR3 contains 13 residues. The V gene lost 7 bases and the J gene lost 9 bases, with 19 bases spanning the gap. The CDR3 spells CSGRPQAIGEQFF. For the CDR3, the DNA is TGCAGCGGCCGTCCCCAAGCGATCGGTGAGCAGTTCTTC.

The V and J genes are TRBV9 and TRBJ1-1, with 8 bases that match TRBD1. The V gene end was trimmed by 4 bases and the J gene end by 0 bases; junction bases not matched to a gene: 5. CDR1 SGDLS and CDR2 YYNGEE come from the germline V gene. This CDR3 spans 15 amino acids. The CDR3 coding sequence is TGTGCCAGCAGCCCCCGACAGGGGATGAACACTGAAGCTTTCTTT. Residues: CASSPRQGMNTEAFF.

This clone was detected only once. The J gene is TRBJ1-6, the V gene TRBV18, with D possibly matching TRBD1 (6 bases). This CDR3 is built from 13 residues. The germline V gene has CDR1 KGHSH and CDR2 LQKENI. V was trimmed by 2 bases and J by 9 bases, leaving 8 bases between them. CDR3 sequence reads: CASSPDRTSPLHF. CDR3 DNA: TGTGCCAGCTCACCAGACAGGACTTCACCCCTCCACTTT.

J is TRBJ1-1 and V is TRBV29-1; 8 bases agree with TRBD1. V shed 4 bases and J 3 bases; nucleotides not matched to a gene: 4. The length of the CDR3 is 13 residues. Per germline, CDR1 SQVTM and CDR2 ANQGSEA. The chain's CDR3 is CSVAKTGDTEAFF. CDR3 bases: TGCAGCGTTGCGAAGACAGGGGACACTGAAGCTTTCTTT.

This clone was seen only once. Here the CDR3 DNA reads TGTGCCAGCAGCACACAGGGGAGGAACACTGAAGCTTTCTTT. Translated: CASSTQGRNTEAFF. This rearrangement joins TRBV7-3 to TRBJ1-1, with 7 positions matching TRBD1. Germline CDR1 SGHTA, CDR2 FQGTGA. The CDR3 totals 14 residues. Trimming cost V 5 bases and J 1 base; bases outside gene matches: 4.

This chain links TRBV6-1 with TRBJ2-7; 9 bases fit TRBD1. V lost 0 bases, J lost 4 bases, and 10 bases stayed unmatched. From germline, CDR1 is MNHNS and CDR2 SASEGT. The CDR3 runs to 17 residues. The CDR3 coding sequence is TGTGCCAGCAGTGAAGCCGGACAGGGACAGGGTGGGTACGAGCAGTACTTC. Translating it yields CASSEAGQGQGGYEQYF.

CDR3 sequence reads: CASKERTSGSNTGELFF. The CDR3 region has the DNA TGTGCCAGCAAGGAGCGGACTAGCGGGAGCAACACCGGGGAGCTGTTTTTT. The chain couples TRBV2 to TRBJ2-2, with 13 bases matching TRBD2. Germline V CDR1 and CDR2: SNHLY, FYNNEI. V lost 7 bases, J lost 2 bases, and 7 bases stayed unmatched. CDR3 size: 17 residues. The full variable domain, in which reference TRBV2 and TRBJ2-2 provide the parts outside the CDR3, is EPEVTQTPSHQVTQMGQEVILRCVPISNHLYFYWYRQILGQKVEFLVSFYNNEISEKSEIFDDQFSVERPDGSNFTLKIRSTKLEDSAMYFCASKERTSGSNTGELFFGEGSRLTVL.

The genes are TRBV18 and TRBJ1-2, with 7 bases aligning to TRBD1. Trimming cost V 6 bases and J 3 bases; bases outside gene matches: 10. The CDR3 covers 15 residues. CDR1 and CDR2 (germline): KGHSH, LQKENI. Written as DNA, the CDR3 is TGTGCCAGCTCCCCCACGAGGGGGCTATACTATGGCTACACCTTC. Amino acids: CASSPTRGLYYGYTF.

In this sample, this clone turned up a few times. The chain recombines TRBV24-1 with TRBJ2-2; perhaps TRBD2 as D (5 bases). CDR1 is KGHDR, CDR2 SFDVKD, per germline. The CDR3 length is 16 residues. Deletions cut 1 base from V and 3 bases from J, with 11 bases between. The CDR3 DNA reads TGTGCCACCAGTGATTTAGGCAGCGGTTACACCGGGGAGCTGTTTTTT. It yields the protein CATSDLGSGYTGELFF.

This sequence joins TRBV10-3 and TRBJ2-3; 7 nucleotides line up with TRBD2. This CDR3 spans 16 amino acids. Germline trimming cut 5 bases from V and 2 bases from J; bases unmatched to any gene: 10. CDR1 is ENHRY, CDR2 SYGVKD, per germline. The CDR3 is CAISSRLALATDTQYF. The CDR3 DNA sequence: TGTGCCATCAGTAGCAGACTAGCTTTGGCCACAGATACGCAGTATTTT.

The chain is built from TRBV10-3 and TRBJ2-1, with D uncertain. V lost 2 bases to trimming and J lost 5 bases, with 7 bases between them. Germline V gene sequence: CDR1 ENHRY, CDR2 SYGVKD. This CDR3 spans 13 amino acids. The CDR3 sequence: CAISEGPDNEQFF. DNA of the CDR3: TGTGCCATCAGTGAGGGTCCAGACAATGAGCAGTTCTTC.

This clone has ten or more counts. This rearrangement joins TRBV27 to TRBJ1-6; D is undetermined. The ends were cut back, 5 bases at V and 3 bases at J, with 11 bases in the middle. The CDR3 contains 15 residues. CDR1 MNHEY and CDR2 SMNVEV come from the germline V gene (reference sequence). Here the CDR3 reads CASSPVPNYNSPLHF. The CDR3 region has the DNA TGTGCCAGCAGTCCCGTTCCTAACTATAATTCACCCCTCCACTTT.

The chain is built from TRBV6-4 and TRBJ2-5; weak D call: TRBD2 (5 bases). V was cut by 3 bases and J by 4 bases, with 9 bases left in between. In germline, CDR1 is MRHNA, CDR2 SNTAGT. The CDR3 sequence is 13 residues long. CDR3 amino acids: CASSDRAGETQYF. In DNA form, the CDR3 reads TGTGCCAGCAGTGATAGGGCGGGAGAGACCCAGTACTTC.

The chain recombines TRBV7-9 with TRBJ1-5; no clear D gene. Trimming removed 5 bases from V and 4 bases from J, with 9 bases in between. The germline V gene has CDR1 SEHNR and CDR2 FQNEAQ (reference sequence). This CDR3 spans 13 amino acids. The CDR3: CASSRPGNQPQHF. CDR3 bases: TGTGCCAGCAGCCGTCCGGGGAATCAGCCCCAGCATTTT.

V is TRBV20-1 and J is TRBJ2-3; no definite D call. The CDR3 has 15 residues. In germline, CDR1 is DFQATT, CDR2 SNEGSKA (reference sequence). The V end was cut by 3 bases, the J end by 2 bases, with 15 bases between. The CDR3 is CSASGRARFTDTQYF. CDR3 DNA: TGCAGTGCTAGTGGTAGAGCGAGGTTCACAGATACGCAGTATTTT.

This chain connects TRBV27 to TRBJ1-6, with 8 bases aligning to TRBD1. V dropped 8 bases and J dropped 5; count of bases not matched to a gene: 5. Germline V gives CDR1 MNHEY, CDR2 SMNVEV (reference sequence). The CDR3 covers 14 residues. The CDR3 here is CASGAGQDNSPLHF. The CDR3 nucleotides read TGTGCCAGCGGGGCGGGACAGGATAATTCACCCCTCCACTTT.

This clone was found a few times. The rearrangement links TRBV5-1 to TRBJ1-1; 12 nucleotides line up with TRBD1. The V gene's germline CDR1 is SGHRS and CDR2 YFSETQ. Unmatched junction bases numbered 9, after V lost 2 bases and J lost 7 bases. The CDR3 is made up of 16 amino acids. The CDR3 region is CASSLTGTGGFGEAFF. In nucleotides, the CDR3 is TGCGCCAGCAGCTTAACCGGGACAGGGGGCTTCGGTGAAGCTTTCTTT.

This chain joins TRBV7-3 and TRBJ1-6; D unresolved. Trimming stripped 3 bases from V and 8 bases from J, with 8 bases between. From germline, CDR1 is SGHTA and CDR2 FQGTGA. The CDR3 has 13 residues. The CDR3 reads CASSLGRDSPLHF. The CDR3 nucleotides are TGTGCCAGCAGCTTGGGGAGGGATTCACCCCTCCACTTT. The full variable domain, with the rest looked up from reference TRBV7-3 and TRBJ1-6, is GAGVSQTPSNKVTEKGKYVELRCDPISGHTALYWYRQSLGQGPEFLIYFQGTGAADDSGLPNDRFFAVRPEGSVSTLKIQRTERGDSAVYLCASSLGRDSPLHFGNGTRLTVT.

The chain recombines TRBV20-1 with TRBJ1-2; a possible D gene is TRBD1 (5 bases). The CDR3 is 10 residues long. The germline CDR1 and CDR2 sequences are DFQATT and SNEGSKA (reference sequence). CDR3 coding DNA: TGCAGGGGGGGGTCCTATGGCTACACCTTC. Protein sequence: CRGGSYGYTF.

This chain links TRBV7-8 with TRBJ1-6; D is possibly TRBD1 (6 bases). Germline lookup yields CDR1 SGHVS and CDR2 FQNEAQ. Trimming pared 1 base from V and 10 bases from J, leaving 14 bases between. The CDR3 is made up of 15 amino acids. The CDR3: CASSLVQGRWSPLHF. Here the CDR3 DNA reads TGTGCCAGCAGCTTAGTCCAGGGGCGTTGGTCACCCCTCCACTTT.

The chain has TRBV29-1 and TRBJ2-1; 11 bases are a match to TRBD2. The CDR3 covers 15 residues. Germline assignment: CDR1 SQVTM and CDR2 ANQGSEA. V gave up 7 bases and J gave up 1 base; unmatched junction bases: 6. The CDR3, as DNA: TGCAGCGGGGAGGGACTAGCGGATTCCTACAATGAGCAGTTCTTC. Translated, it gives CSGEGLADSYNEQFF.

V is TRBV10-3 and J is TRBJ2-7, with 11 bases aligning to TRBD1. The CDR3 contains 16 residues. The V gene's germline CDR1 is ENHRY and CDR2 SYGVKD. With V trimmed by 6 bases and J by 1 base, 8 bases remained unmatched. CDR3 amino acids: CAISPDRGPGSYEQYF. The CDR3 bases are TGTGCCATCAGCCCGGACAGGGGGCCCGGATCCTACGAGCAGTACTTC.

V usage is TRBV7-3 and J usage is TRBJ2-1, with 8 bases matching TRBD2. This CDR3 has 14 residues. V was pared by 3 bases and J by 5 bases, with 3 bases of the junction left unmatched. Germline V CDR1 and CDR2: SGHTA, FQGTGA. DNA for the CDR3: TGTGCCAGCAGCTTGGGACTAGGCAACAATGAGCAGTTCTTC. It specifies CASSLGLGNNEQFF.